These 3 T cell receptor beta chains share one sample of origin, sequenced in a study of T cell repertoires in cytomegalovirus infection. These receptors are not linked to any known antigen. A single record per CDR3 protein comes from TCRdb applying MiXCR to the reads. The sample has some 800,000 distinct CDR3 sequences, around a third seen once. Source: cultured CD8+ T cells from PBMCs, taken from culture after CMV antigen stimulation. The origin of the receptors is a human donor in good health (CMV status not recorded). Some clones in this sample may be carry-over from other donors' samples.

The chain links TRBV7-9 to TRBJ1-2, with 8 bases that match TRBD1. CDR3 length equals 14 residues. Germline CDR1 SEHNR, CDR2 FQNEAQ (reference sequence). After removal of 5 bases from V and 4 bases from J, the junction contained 6 bases not matched to a gene. This CDR3 is CASSPGGQGYGYTF. The DNA for the CDR3 is TGTGCCAGCAGCCCGGGTGGACAGGGCTATGGCTACACCTTC. The whole variable domain, remainder taken from reference TRBV7-9 and TRBJ1-2, is DTGVSQNPRHKITKRGQNVTFRCDPISEHNRLYWYRQTLGQGPEFLTYFQNEAQLEKSRLLSDRFSAERPKGSFSTLEIQRTEQGDSAMYLCASSPGGQGYGYTFGSGTRLTVV.

This clonotype came up many times. The chain recombines TRBV6-2 or TRBV6-3 with TRBJ1-4, with 7 bases that match TRBD1. The CDR3 is made up of 18 amino acids. In germline, CDR1 is MNHEY, CDR2 SVGEGT. The ends lost 2 bases at V and 4 bases at J; junction bases unmatched: 13. The CDR3: CASSYIFGTGQHNEKLFF. The DNA for the CDR3 is TGTGCCAGCAGTTACATCTTCGGAACGGGACAGCATAATGAAAAACTGTTTTTT.

This clonotype was counted between two and nine times. The chain carries TRBV5-6 and TRBJ2-1; D possibly corresponds to TRBD2 (7 bases). This CDR3 has 13 residues. Germline V gene lookup returns CDR1 SGHDT and CDR2 YYEEEE. Trimming cost V 4 bases and J 11 bases, with 16 bases left between them. The CDR3 nucleotides read TGTGCCAGCAGCCTGGGATCGGGGGGCAAGCAGTTCTTC. This encodes CASSLGSGGKQFF. Based on the CDR3 plus reference TRBV5-6 and TRBJ2-1, the full variable domain is DAGVTQSPTHLIKTRGQQVTLRCSPKSGHDTVSWYQQALGQGPQFIFQYYEEEERQRGNFPDRFSGHQFPNYSSELNVNALLLGDSALYLCASSLGSGGKQFFGPGTRLTVL.